This T cell receptor (beta chain) was sequenced for a study of identical twins. General study results and limits: Cord blood beta clonotypes that were abundant carried fewer insertions, and memory repertoires showed no such trend. Models predicted too little out-of-frame TCR alpha sharing in monozygotic twins. Conclusions were based on cross-sectional statistical analysis, without following the same donors.

TCRdb re-called the 5' RACE reads with MiXCR, one entry per CDR3 protein. The sample consists of some 900,000 distinct CDR3 sequences, around an eighth of them appearing once. Points on this clonotype: Its antigen is undetermined.

Germline V gives CDR1 LNHDA, CDR2 SQIVND (reference sequence). Trimming shortened V by 3 bases and J by 4 bases, and 14 bases separated the two germline ends. This CDR3 comprises 15 residues. This sample also belongs to another study, concerning yellow fever vaccine responses in identical twins.

This sequence joins TRBV19 and TRBJ2-3; unclear D gene. Sequenced: PBMCs. This receptor was identified in a woman aged 18-29 years in good health. The CDR3, as DNA: TGTGCCAGTAGTATTAGTCGGCCGCCGGCAGATACGCAGTATTTT. It is translated as CASSISRPPADTQYF.